This T cell receptor beta chain was observed in a study of blood T cell dynamics during melanoma immunotherapy (TCRdb year 2020). With regard to the full study: Patients with metastatic melanoma were treated with first-line pembrolizumab or nivolumab plus ipilimumab as standard of care in the United Kingdom. A training cohort was formed from consecutive patients, and a further independent group of patients from the same centre was pooled into an external validation set. Peripheral T cell receptor repertoires of metastatic melanoma patients were profiled before and after one cycle of checkpoint inhibitor therapy to find early correlates of response. Broader findings and caveats from the paper: The relatively small sample size was acknowledged as something that could potentially limit how far the results can be generalized. Whether the T cell clones driving repertoire changes were melanoma-specific or reflected general immune activation could not be determined in the study. Among sorted CD8+ subsets, TIE cells showed the highest similarity to cfDNA CDR3 sequences and the highest clonality, suggesting active turnover with convergence on dominant clones.

From the cysteine through the phenylalanine, the CDR3 covers 13 amino acids. Of the read, only the CDR3 DNA is kept; its 39 bases are in frame from base 1. Between the V and J ends, shortened by 5 bases and 3 bases respectively, the junction contains 11 bases. CDR1 SEHNR and CDR2 FQNEAQ were looked up in the germline V gene (reference sequence). The entire DNA extracted from each sorted CD8+ T cell subset was loaded into the assay. Following the manufacturer instructions, the immunoSEQ TCRb Assay kit was used to amplify TCR beta CDR3 sequences from genomic DNA. The KAPA Library Quantification Kit for Illumina platforms was used to quantify pooled libraries by qPCR. Sequencing of the pooled libraries was done on an Illumina NextSeq 500, with clustering at roughly 0.6-1.2 pM. The published analysis was carried out like this. The TCR data were analyzed using immunoSEQ ANALYZER and the R LymphoSeq package. A rearrangement efficiency score was calculated as productive divided by the sum of productive and non-productive CDR3 sequences. Within each patient, timepoints were compared pairwise for clonality, measured with the Gini coefficient, and for diversity, measured with the Renyi index at alpha=1. In LymphoSeq, clonal relatedness was computed with an edit distance of 3 and repertoire similarity was computed with the Bhattacharyya coefficient. To classify response, a linear discriminant analysis based on week-3 changes in clonality and diversity was built using the R MASS and caret packages. In its TCRdb copy, this immuneACCESS table keeps in-frame sequences only and misses some clones. Where compared with another copy, unresolved V genes explain less than half of these, and the others have no known cause. That table gives V, J and clone size, and the DNA gave D and trimming. This sample lists 4,200 or so clones; around 96% were detected once. The ten largest account for roughly 1.2% of the sample.

Comment on this clone: Its specific antigen is unknown. One base away there is no much larger clone; base qualities are not given.

The time point tag for this specimen amounts to: pre-treatment baseline. Blood was sampled before treatment (T0) and at week 3 (W3), after the first cycle of checkpoint blockade. Except for a couple of patients with rapid clinical progression, response was assessed 12 weeks after the first infusion by RECIST 1.1; disease control meant complete response, partial response or stable disease. Patients with prior systemic cancer treatment, concomitant immunosuppressant therapy or synchronous other active malignancies were excluded. Sorted CD8+ memory and naive T cell subsets were sequenced at T0 and W3 from six patients, of whom three were progressing and three had disease control. PBMC were isolated from blood with Lymphoprep and SepMate tubes, followed by red cell lysis. QIAamp DNA Blood Mini kits were used to extract DNA from PBMC and sorted T cell subsets. CD8+ T cell subsets were live-sorted on a FACSAria III cytometer and were frozen prior to DNA extraction. Fresh PBMC for flow cytometry were held at 4°C in PBS with around 2.2% fetal bovine serum and analyzed within 25 hours.

The chain links TRBV7-9 with TRBJ2-7, with the D gene too uncertain to name. This material consisted of effector memory CD8+ T cells from blood, taken from a patient treated with checkpoint blockade. This clonotype originated in a human donor with melanoma. The DNA reads as follows: TGTGCCAGCAGCGCCTCGGGCCGCTACGAGCAGTACTTC. Protein translation: CASSASGRYEQYF.